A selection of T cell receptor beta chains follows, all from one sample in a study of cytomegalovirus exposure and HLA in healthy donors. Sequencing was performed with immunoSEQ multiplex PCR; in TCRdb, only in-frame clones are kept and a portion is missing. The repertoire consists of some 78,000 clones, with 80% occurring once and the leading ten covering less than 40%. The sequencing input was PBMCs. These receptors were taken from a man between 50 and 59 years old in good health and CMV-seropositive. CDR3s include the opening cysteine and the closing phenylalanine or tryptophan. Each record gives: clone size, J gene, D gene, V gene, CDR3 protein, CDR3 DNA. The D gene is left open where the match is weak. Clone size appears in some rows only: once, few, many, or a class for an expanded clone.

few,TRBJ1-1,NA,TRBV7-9,CASSPEQGLNTEAFF,TGTGCCAGCAGCCCCGAACAGGGTTTGAACACTGAAGCTTTCTTT
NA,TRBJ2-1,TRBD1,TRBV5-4,CASSPGQGVAHQFF,TGTGCCAGCAGCCCGGGACAGGGAGTAGCCCATCAGTTCTTC
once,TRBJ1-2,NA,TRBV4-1,CASSQQGQFNYGYTF,TGCGCCAGCAGCCAACAAGGACAGTTCAACTATGGCTACACCTTC
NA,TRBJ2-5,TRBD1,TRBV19,CASSTTGGLETQYF,TGTGCCAGTAGTACCACAGGGGGGCTAGAGACCCAGTACTTC
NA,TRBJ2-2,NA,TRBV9,CASSGGLITGELFF,TGTGCCAGCAGCGGGGGACTGATCACCGGGGAGCTGTTTTTT
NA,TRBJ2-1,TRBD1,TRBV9,CASSGIRDREQFF,TGTGCCAGCAGCGGAATCCGGGACAGGGAGCAGTTCTTC
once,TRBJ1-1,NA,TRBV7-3,CASSLRVTEAFF,TGTGCCAGCAGCTTACGGGTCACTGAAGCTTTCTTT
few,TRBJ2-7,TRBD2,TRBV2,CASSEARGGVSYEQYF,TGTGCCAGCAGTGAAGCTAGGGGAGGGGTGTCCTACGAGCAGTACTTC
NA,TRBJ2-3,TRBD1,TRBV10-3,CAILGQGVDTQYF,TGTGCCATCTTAGGTCAGGGGGTGGATACGCAGTATTTT
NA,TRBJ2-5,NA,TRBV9,CASSVAPQETQYF,TGTGCCAGCAGCGTAGCTCCCCAAGAGACCCAGTACTTC
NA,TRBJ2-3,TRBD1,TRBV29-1,CSVEVRSVRGTASTDTQYF,TGCAGCGTTGAAGTAAGGAGCGTGAGAGGGACAGCTTCCACAGATACGCAGTATTTT
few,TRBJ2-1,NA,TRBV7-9,CASSLTRDANEQFF,TGTGCCAGCAGCTTAACCCGGGATGCAAATGAGCAGTTCTTC
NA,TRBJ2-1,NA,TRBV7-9,CASSPLRTTHSYNEQFF,TGTGCCAGCAGCCCCCTTAGGACTACCCACTCCTACAATGAGCAGTTCTTC
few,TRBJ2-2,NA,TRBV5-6,CASSDGLNTGELFF,TGTGCCAGCAGTGACGGACTCAACACCGGGGAGCTGTTTTTT
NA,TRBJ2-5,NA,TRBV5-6,CASSFWETQETQYF,TGTGCCAGCAGCTTTTGGGAGACCCAAGAGACCCAGTACTTC
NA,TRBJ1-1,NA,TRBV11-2,CASSENTEAFF,TGTGCCAGTTCAGAGAACACTGAAGCTTTCTTT
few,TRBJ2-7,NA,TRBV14,CASSRTSGFEQYF,TGTGCCAGCAGCCGAACATCAGGGTTCGAGCAGTACTTC
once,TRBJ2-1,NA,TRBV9,CASSAWETDHNEQFF,TGTGCCAGCAGCGCATGGGAGACGGACCACAATGAGCAGTTCTTC
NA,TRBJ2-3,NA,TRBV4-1,CASSQVRSTDTQYF,TGCGCCAGCAGCCAAGTCAGGAGCACAGATACGCAGTATTTT
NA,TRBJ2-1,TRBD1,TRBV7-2,CASSPTGRPYNEQFF,TGTGCCAGCAGCCCGACAGGGAGACCCTACAATGAGCAGTTCTTC
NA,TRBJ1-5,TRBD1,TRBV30,CAWSGPGQGNQPQHF,TGTGCCTGGAGCGGACCGGGACAGGGGAATCAGCCCCAGCATTTT
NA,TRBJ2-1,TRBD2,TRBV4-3,CASSQDLGEGWEQFF,TGCGCCAGCAGCCAAGACTTAGGGGAGGGATGGGAGCAGTTCTTC
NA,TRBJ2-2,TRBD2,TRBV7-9,CASSPRGSNTGELFF,TGTGCCAGCAGCCCCCGCGGGAGCAACACCGGGGAGCTGTTTTTT
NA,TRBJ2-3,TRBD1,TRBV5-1,CASSLGDSSTDTQYF,TGCGCCAGCAGCTTAGGGGACAGTAGCACAGATACGCAGTATTTT
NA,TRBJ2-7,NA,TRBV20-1,CSAREAYEQYF,TGCAGTGCTAGGGAGGCCTACGAGCAGTACTTC
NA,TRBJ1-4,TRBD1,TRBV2,CASRAGGGEKLFF,TGTGCCAGCAGGGCAGGGGGTGGTGAAAAACTGTTTTTT
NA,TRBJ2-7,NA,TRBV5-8,CASSLTFGGRSLEQYF,TGTGCCAGCAGCCTAACTTTCGGGGGACGGTCTCTGGAGCAGTACTTC
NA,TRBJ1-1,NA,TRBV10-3,CAISESAGDGKLTEAFF,TGTGCCATCAGTGAGTCAGCGGGGGATGGAAAACTCACTGAAGCTTTCTTT
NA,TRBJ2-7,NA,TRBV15,CATSRVRSGVEQYF,TGTGCCACCAGCAGAGTCCGATCAGGGGTCGAGCAGTACTTC
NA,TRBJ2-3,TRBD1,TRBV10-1,CASSESGDRARDTQYF,TGCGCCAGCAGTGAGTCGGGGGACAGGGCCAGGGATACGCAGTATTTT
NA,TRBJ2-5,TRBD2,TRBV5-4,CASSLNVTSGIQETQYF,TGTGCCAGCAGCTTGAACGTGACTAGCGGGATCCAAGAGACCCAGTACTTC
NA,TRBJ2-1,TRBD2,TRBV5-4,CASSLIGRASEQFF,TGTGCCAGCAGCTTGATCGGGAGGGCCAGTGAGCAGTTCTTC
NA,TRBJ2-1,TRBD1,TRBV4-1,CASSLYRRDRGFDEQFF,TGCGCCAGCAGCCTATATCGACGGGACAGGGGTTTCGATGAGCAGTTCTTC
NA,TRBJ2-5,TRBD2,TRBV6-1,CASKRGRQETQYF,TGTGCCAGTAAGCGGGGGCGACAAGAGACCCAGTACTTC
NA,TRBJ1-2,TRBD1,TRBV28,CASSSGGEGPGYTF,TGTGCCAGCAGTTCAGGGGGCGAGGGACCTGGCTACACCTTC
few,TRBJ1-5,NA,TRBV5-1,CASSLAGGDGQPQHF,TGCGCCAGCAGCTTGGCTGGGGGGGATGGTCAGCCCCAGCATTTT